This T cell receptor (beta chain) was identified in a study of blood T cells in healthy people across ages. For the study at large: T cells yielded about one barcoded beta molecule per two cells through template switching.

Combining a sample-barcoded 5' primer with a J-beta primer mix, a second PCR ran for roughly 7 to 12 cycles. Unique molecular identifiers of 12 random nucleotides labeled each cDNA. TCRdb reprocessed the 5' RACE reads via MiXCR and lists one record per CDR3 protein. The data hold over 600,000 distinct CDR3 sequences, with 35% to 50% observed a single time. General study points: Estimated diversity, derived from one million T cells, was regarded as an underestimate. Using unsorted PBMCs precluded a conclusive naive versus antigen-experienced comparison.

The CDR3 covers 15 residues. Trimming at V came to 10 bases and at J to 1 base, leaving 10 bases not matched to a gene. Germline V gives CDR1 SEHNR, CDR2 FQNEAQ (reference sequence). The sample holds a few counts of this clonotype. Its cognate antigen is unknown. This sequence originates from a man older than 75 in good health. Sequencing was performed on blood. The genes are TRBV7-9 and TRBJ2-7; 10 bases agree with TRBD1. CDR3: CATATDRGPSYEQYF. For the CDR3, the DNA is TGTGCCACCGCTACCGACAGGGGGCCATCCTACGAGCAGTACTTC.